This entry lists 7 T cell receptor beta chains sequenced from one sample in a study of shared clonotypes between healthy human individuals. Here immunoSEQ multiplex PCR was the method, and the copy in TCRdb shows in-frame clones only, minus some. The sample has about 980,000 clones; more than 75% are singletons. The sequencing input was memory CD4+ T cells sorted from blood. Regarding subset: CD45RA-negative fraction. Receptors originate from a young man in good health.

This clone was counted once. The chain couples TRBV30 to TRBJ2-3; D gene unclear. The CDR3 is 12 amino acids. Trimming shortened V by 0 bases and J by 14 bases, and 15 bases separated the two germline ends. CDR1 and CDR2 from the germline V gene are GTSNPN and SVGIG (reference sequence). DNA of the CDR3: TGTGCCTGGAGTGTACCGGGTAGTTCCCCGTATTTT. Its translation is CAWSVPGSSPYF.

The chain recombines TRBV11-1 with TRBJ1-2; D is uncertain. V lost 3 bases and J lost 0, with 8 bases in between. CDR1 and CDR2 from the germline V gene are SGHAT and FQDESV (reference sequence). This CDR3 is built from 14 residues. The CDR3 is CASSFRGANYGYTF. CDR3 sequence (DNA): TGTGCCAGCAGCTTCCGGGGTGCTAACTATGGCTACACCTTC.

The V gene is TRBV7-2, the J gene TRBJ1-5; 9 nucleotides match TRBD1. Germline-derived CDR1 and CDR2 are SGHTA and FQGNSA. The ends lost 5 bases at V and 6 bases at J; junction bases unmatched: 8. CDR3 size: 15 residues. CDR3 residues: CASSTGQGMGQPQHF. CDR3 DNA: TGTGCCAGCAGCACGGGACAGGGTATGGGTCAGCCCCAGCATTTT.

The chain joins TRBV29-1 to TRBJ2-2, with D possibly matching TRBD2 (5 bases). Germline CDR1 reads SQVTM; CDR2 reads ANQGSEA. Trimming removed 4 bases from V and 2 bases from J, with 8 bases in between. This CDR3 spans 13 amino acids. The CDR3 region is CSVGSGNTGELFF. CDR3 in DNA: TGCAGCGTTGGAAGCGGAAACACCGGGGAGCTGTTTTTT.

V and J are TRBV19 and TRBJ2-7; 12 positions agree with TRBD1. Germline V lookup: CDR1 LNHDA, CDR2 SQIVND (reference sequence). The CDR3 is made up of 16 amino acids. The V segment lost 6 bases and the J segment 1 base; nucleotides outside the gene matches: 7. CDR3 in amino acids: CASSHGTGGKSYEQYF. The CDR3 region has the DNA TGTGCCAGTAGCCATGGGACAGGGGGCAAGTCCTACGAGCAGTACTTC.

The CDR3 bases are TGTGCCTGGAGTTTCCAGGGTGGGACTGAAGCTTTCTTT. It codes for CAWSFQGGTEAFF. V usage is TRBV30 and J usage is TRBJ1-1, with D maybe TRBD1 (5 bases). The germline V gene encodes CDR1 GTSNPN and CDR2 SVGIG (reference sequence). The CDR3 consists of 13 residues. Trimming stripped 2 bases from V and 5 bases from J, with 12 bases between.

This clone was observed once. The chain combines TRBV2 with TRBJ1-3, with D perhaps TRBD1 (6 bases). V shed 11 bases and J shed 0 bases, with 11 bases lying between them. Germline lookup yields CDR1 SNHLY and CDR2 FYNNEI. The CDR3 runs 13 residues. The CDR3 sequence: CAGQTDSGNTIYF. As DNA, the CDR3 is TGTGCCGGACAGACCGACTCTGGAAACACCATATATTTT.